The sequence of this T cell receptor beta chain was determined in a study of T cells in Graves' hyperthyroidism and ophthalmopathy. Study background: Peripheral blood draws took place at initial diagnosis, ahead of any treatment. Study results and limitations: Separation of ophthalmopathy from stable hyperthyroidism was achieved by a 13 V-J model. In blood, most of the thyroid clonotypes expanded above 0.001 were also present.

The CDR3 regions of TCR beta were amplified from RNA transcripts. A first-round RT-PCR of the TCR CDR3 used the HTBI primer set. TCRdb redid the calling of the multiplex PCR reads with MiXCR, one entry per CDR3 protein. The data contain 300,000 to 450,000 distinct CDR3 sequences, around 25% of them seen just once; the ten biggest clones take up 73%. At least ten counts were recorded for this clonotype. The antigen remains undetermined. Clinical symptoms, serum thyroxine and TRAb, thyroid ultrasound and orbital computed tomography together formed the diagnostic basis. The material sequenced was blood. The source is a man aged 45-65 years with Graves' hyperthyroidism.

The CDR3 region has the DNA TGTGCCAGCAGCTTCACCCGACGGGTAGATACGCAGTATTTT. Its protein is CASSFTRRVDTQYF. V is TRBV7-8 and J is TRBJ2-3, with unresolved D. Trimming stripped 3 bases from V and 5 bases from J, with 12 bases between. CDR1 SGHVS and CDR2 FQNEAQ come from the germline V gene. The CDR3 runs 14 residues.